These T cell receptor beta chains were read from a single sample in a study of molecular identifiers for immune sequencing clone quantification. TCRdb reanalysed the PCR reads using MiXCR and keeps one entry per CDR3 protein. The sample records 460,000 or so distinct CDR3 sequences, less than 30% being singletons. Sequenced sample: naive CD8+ T cells from blood, with Jurkat cell RNA spiked in. The receptors derive from a human donor in good health. Some libraries in this study had Jurkat cell RNA spiked in. The CDR3 runs from the conserved cysteine through the conserved F or W. Fields, in order: D gene, J gene, V gene, clone size, CDR3 protein, CDR3 DNA. D genes are given only for firm matches. The listing skips clone size in some rows; elsewhere it reads once, few, many or a size class.

>-|TRBJ2-7|TRBV6-5|-
CASSPRIADNYEQNF
TGTGCCAGCAGTCCCCGGATAGCGGACAACTACGAGCAGAACTTC
>TRBD2|TRBJ2-5|TRBV9|-
CASSSRTSGRETQYF
TGTGCCAGCAGCTCCCGGACTAGCGGGAGAGAGACCCAGTACTTC
>-|TRBJ1-1|TRBV29-1|many
CSVDGQGEAFF
TGCAGCGTTGATGGGCAGGGTGAAGCTTTCTTT
>TRBD1|TRBJ2-7|TRBV5-6|few
CASSPDRGQYEQYF
TGTGCCAGCAGCCCGGACAGGGGGCAGTACGAGCAGTACTTC
>TRBD1|TRBJ1-2|TRBV27|few
CASSSMGQGADGYTF
TGTGCCAGCAGTTCGATGGGACAGGGGGCTGATGGCTACACCTTC
>-|TRBJ2-2|TRBV6-5|-
CASSYSQPGGGELFF
TGTGCCAGCAGTTATAGTCAACCCGGTGGAGGGGAGCTGTTTTTT
>TRBD1|TRBJ2-7|TRBV5-4|many
CASSYRGSDYEQYF
TGTGCCAGCAGTTACAGGGGCAGCGACTACGAGCAGTACTTC
>TRBD2|TRBJ2-7|TRBV27|few
CASSPDPGGNYEQYF
TGTGCCAGCAGCCCCGACCCCGGGGGGAACTACGAGCAGTACTTC
>-|TRBJ2-5|TRBV5-1|-
CASSPVRTWETQYF
TGCGCCAGCAGCCCGGTCAGGACCTGGGAGACCCAGTACTTC
>-|TRBJ2-7|TRBV28|many
CASSFEIGWEQYF
TGTGCCAGCAGTTTCGAAATAGGTTGGGAGCAGTACTTC
>TRBD2|TRBJ2-3|TRBV7-9|many
CASSPRKRESIADTQYF
TGTGCCAGCAGCCCGAGGAAGCGGGAGTCTATCGCAGATACGCAGTATTTT
>-|TRBJ1-2|TRBV29-1|few
CSVEDLGYGGYTF
TGCAGCGTTGAAGATCTGGGGTACGGTGGCTACACCTTC
>TRBD2|TRBJ2-7|TRBV4-3|-
CASSQDHPGGNEQYF
TGCGCCAGCAGCCAAGATCATCCGGGAGGGAACGAGCAGTACTTC
>-|TRBJ2-7|TRBV7-9|-
CASSPTPTINYEQYF
TGTGCCAGCAGCCCCACCCCGACAATAAACTACGAGCAGTACTTC
>-|TRBJ2-7|TRBV29-1|-
CSVEDPGRTYEQYF
TGCAGCGTTGAGGACCCGGGACGGACCTACGAGCAGTACTTC
>TRBD2|TRBJ2-4|TRBV6-4|few
CASSGLAGGPAKNIQYF
TGTGCCAGCAGTGGACTAGCGGGAGGTCCAGCCAAAAACATTCAGTACTTC
>TRBD2|TRBJ2-1|TRBV5-1|-
CASSSGGADEQFF
TGCGCCAGCAGTAGCGGGGGGGCCGATGAGCAGTTCTTC
>TRBD1|TRBJ1-4|TRBV4-3|many
CASSPGTGATNEKLFF
TGTGCCAGCAGCCCCGGGACAGGGGCAACTAATGAAAAACTGTTTTTT
>-|TRBJ2-3|TRBV25-1|many
CASSGPAGTDTQYF
TGTGCCAGTTCCGGGCCTGCGGGCACAGATACGCAGTATTTT
>-|TRBJ2-3|TRBV4-3|many
CASSQAGGGGTDTQYF
TGCGCCAGCAGCCAAGCTGGAGGGGGTGGCACAGATACGCAGTATTTT
>TRBD1|TRBJ2-1|TRBV15|few
CATRDLQGVHNEQFF
TGTGCCACCAGAGACCTACAGGGGGTCCACAATGAGCAGTTCTTC
>TRBD1|TRBJ2-5|TRBV6-5|few
CASRGRQGVQETQYF
TGTGCCAGCAGGGGCCGACAGGGGGTCCAAGAGACCCAGTACTTC
>-|TRBJ2-2|TRBV19|once
CVSSIRGVTGELFF
TGTGTCAGTAGTATAAGGGGGGTGACCGGGGAGCTGTTTTTT
>-|TRBJ2-1|TRBV7-3|many
CASSLSGGLFYNEQFF
TGTGCCAGCAGCTTATCTGGGGGCCTCTTTTACAATGAGCAGTTCTTC
>TRBD2|TRBJ2-1|TRBV30|-
CAWNAGGGQFF
TGTGCCTGGAACGCGGGGGGAGGGCAGTTCTTC
>-|TRBJ2-7|TRBV3-1|many
CASSQAAYEQYF
TGTGCCAGCAGCCAAGCAGCCTACGAGCAGTACTTC
>TRBD2|TRBJ2-5|TRBV12-3/TRBV12-4|many
CASSPGTSGTSLVETQYF
TGTGCCAGCAGTCCCGGGACTAGCGGCACTAGTTTAGTAGAGACCCAGTACTTC
>-|TRBJ1-1|TRBV6-2/TRBV6-3|many
CASSRGQYTEAFF
TGTGCCAGCAGTAGAGGACAGTACACTGAAGCTTTCTTT
>-|TRBJ1-5|TRBV7-9|many
CASSFDAGQPQHF
TGTGCCAGCAGCTTCGACGCCGGGCAGCCCCAGCATTTT
>TRBD1|TRBJ1-2|TRBV6-5|-
CASTQGGGSGYTF
TGTGCCAGCACCCAGGGGGGGGGGTCTGGCTACACCTTC
>-|TRBJ2-7|TRBV29-1|many
CSVADEGYEQYF
TGCAGCGTTGCGGACGAAGGGTACGAGCAGTACTTC
>TRBD1|TRBJ2-3|TRBV11-2|many
CASSLVVFSSTGGPDTQYF
TGTGCCAGCAGCTTAGTAGTGTTTAGCTCGACAGGGGGACCAGATACGCAGTATTTT
>-|TRBJ2-6|TRBV19|-
CASSIMGTGANVLTF
TGTGCCAGTAGTATAATGGGAACCGGGGCCAACGTCCTGACTTTC
>-|TRBJ2-2|TRBV2|-
CASSPTQDGQGVGELFF
TGTGCCAGCAGCCCTACCCAAGACGGCCAAGGCGTCGGGGAGCTGTTTTTT
>-|TRBJ1-1|TRBV28|-
CASNEGGTEAFF
TGTGCCAGCAACGAGGGTGGCACTGAAGCTTTCTTT
>TRBD2|TRBJ2-1|TRBV11-1|-
CASSLPIAGQYYNEQFF
TGTGCCAGCAGCCTGCCGATAGCGGGGCAATACTACAATGAGCAGTTCTTC
>-|TRBJ2-7|TRBV20-1|-
CSAQSNPTGIYEQYF
TGCAGTGCTCAGTCGAACCCGACAGGAATCTACGAGCAGTACTTC
>TRBD1|TRBJ1-2|TRBV7-2|-
CASSLSRFTGGGYGYTF
TGTGCCAGCAGCTTATCTCGTTTCACAGGGGGCGGCTATGGCTACACCTTC
>-|TRBJ1-1|TRBV19|-
CASRSRGNTEAFF
TGTGCCAGTAGGAGTCGGGGGAACACTGAAGCTTTCTTT
>-|TRBJ1-1|TRBV5-5|many
CASRRTGSSTEAFF
TGTGCCAGCAGGCGTACAGGGAGCAGCACTGAAGCTTTCTTT
>TRBD2|TRBJ2-3|TRBV4-3|-
CASSQDNSLAGTGTDTQYF
TGCGCCAGCAGCCAAGATAACTCCCTAGCGGGGACAGGCACAGATACGCAGTATTTT
>-|TRBJ2-7|TRBV27|few
CASSLGATGWYEQYF
TGTGCCAGCAGTCTCGGGGCTACGGGCTGGTACGAGCAGTACTTC
>-|TRBJ2-7|TRBV6-5|-
CASSPFRDSYEQYF
TGTGCCAGCAGTCCCTTTAGGGACTCCTACGAGCAGTACTTC
>-|TRBJ1-2|TRBV2|-
CASSEGLGDYGYTF
TGTGCCAGCAGTGAAGGATTAGGAGACTATGGCTACACCTTC
>-|TRBJ2-3|TRBV7-9|-
CASSLESASTDTQYF
TGTGCCAGCAGCTTAGAGTCAGCTAGCACAGATACGCAGTATTTT
>TRBD1|TRBJ1-6|TRBV30|few
CAWSLGQGGSPLHF
TGTGCCTGGAGTCTGGGACAGGGCGGTTCACCCCTCCACTTT
>-|TRBJ2-1|TRBV27|few
CASSLPFPETGAYNEQFF
TGTGCCAGCAGTTTACCCTTCCCCGAGACCGGCGCCTACAATGAGCAGTTCTTC
>-|TRBJ2-7|TRBV27|-
CASSTQGRGYEQYF
TGTGCCAGCAGTACACAGGGGCGGGGGTACGAGCAGTACTTC
>-|TRBJ1-1|TRBV14|-
CASSPRGMGTEAFF
TGTGCCAGCAGCCCCAGGGGTATGGGCACTGAAGCTTTCTTT
>-|TRBJ2-5|TRBV9|few
CASSPWASSTSQETQYF
TGTGCCAGCAGCCCCTGGGCGTCGAGCACATCTCAAGAGACCCAGTACTTC
>-|TRBJ2-7|TRBV27|-
CASSATGLYYEQYF
TGTGCCAGCAGTGCAACGGGACTGTACTACGAGCAGTACTTC